This T cell receptor (beta chain) was documented in a study of PD-1 blockade in classical Hodgkin lymphoma. Each patient's relapse followed autologous stem cell transplantation, and brentuximab vedotin exposure varied. Libraries were prepared by immunoSEQ multiplex PCR; TCRdb keeps only in-frame clonotypes and omits some of them. This sample has roughly 150,000 clones, with about four fifths found just once. CDR1 is MNHNS and CDR2 is SASEGT in the germline V gene. Trimming removed 0 bases at V and 7 bases at J, with 10 bases between. The CDR3 sequence is 14 residues long. This sequence originates from a human donor with classical Hodgkin lymphoma. Material: peripheral blood mononuclear cells (PBMCs), obtained before the second cycle of nivolumab. The rearrangement joins TRBV6-1 to TRBJ2-1, with no clear D. This chain's CDR3 is CASSEAQKRNEQFF. The CDR3, as DNA: TGTGCCAGCAGTGAAGCCCAGAAGAGGAATGAGCAGTTCTTC.